These 30 T cell receptor beta chains were sequenced from one sample in a study of T-cell reconstitution after alpha-beta-depleted transplantation in children. Unique molecular identifiers were incorporated during preparation of the TCRbeta library. TCRdb recomputed calls from the PCR reads with MiXCR, one row per CDR3 protein. The sample has under 850,000 distinct CDR3 sequences, around 14% seen once. The sample was PBMCs, taken before TCRalphabeta/CD19-depleted stem cell transplant. Receptors were obtained from a girl aged 2-10 years with congenital amegakaryocytic thrombocytopenia, due to receive a stem cell transplant.

This clonotype came up a few times. The genes are TRBV4-1 and TRBJ2-3; 8 bases map to TRBD2. The CDR3 is 22 residues long. Looked up from germline, CDR1 is MGHRA and CDR2 is YSYEKL. V shed 1 base, J shed 8 bases, and the junction held 29 bases outside the gene matches. The CDR3 loop is CASSQGMVLAYYNGRAGGTQYF. The CDR3 nucleotides read TGCGCCAGCAGCCAAGGGATGGTTTTGGCGTACTATAACGGGAGGGCCGGTGGTACGCAGTATTTT.

Ten or more counts support this clonotype. The V and J genes are TRBV20-1 and TRBJ2-1; tentative D call: TRBD1 (5 bases). The CDR3 runs 16 residues. The germline V gene encodes CDR1 DFQATT and CDR2 SNEGSKA (reference sequence). The ends were cut back, 0 bases at V and 3 bases at J, with 15 bases in the middle. The chain's CDR3 is CSAREPTGIFYNEQFF. Written as DNA, the CDR3 is TGCAGTGCTAGAGAGCCTACAGGAATTTTCTACAATGAGCAGTTCTTC.

This clonotype was seen at least ten times. This sequence joins TRBV20-1 and TRBJ1-5, with D uncertain. The CDR3 has 13 amino acids. Between the trimmed V and J ends, which lost 0 bases and 7 bases, there was a span of 10 bases. Germline V gene sequence: CDR1 DFQATT, CDR2 SNEGSKA (reference sequence). CDR3 sequence reads: CSARDKGSQPQHF. In nucleotides, the CDR3 is TGCAGTGCTAGAGATAAGGGCAGCCAGCCCCAGCATTTT.

This clonotype was counted at least ten times. This chain links TRBV20-1 with TRBJ2-3, with D unclear. V was trimmed by 0 bases and J by 13 bases, leaving 20 bases between them. CDR1 and CDR2 (germline): DFQATT, SNEGSKA (reference sequence). The CDR3 covers 14 residues. The CDR3 spells CSAREGGSTLEEYF. The CDR3 DNA follows: TGCAGTGCTAGAGAGGGTGGCTCCACCCTGGAAGAGTATTTT.

With regard to this clonotype: One base away lies a much larger clone, so this may be a sequencing read error. The V and J genes are TRBV6-5 and TRBJ1-5, with D possibly being TRBD1 (5 bases). The CDR3 is made up of 13 amino acids. From germline, CDR1 is MNHEY and CDR2 SVGAGI. This CDR3 reads CANSYLGGQPQHF. The CDR3, as DNA: TGTGCCAACAGTTACTTGGGGGGTCAGCCCCAGCATTTT.

This clonotype was counted a few times. The chain is built from TRBV5-1 and TRBJ2-3; TRBD1 matches at 7 bases. This CDR3 comprises 15 residues. The V segment lost 1 base and the J segment 4 bases; nucleotides outside the gene matches: 6. The germline CDR1 and CDR2 sequences are SGHRS and YFSETQ. The CDR3 spells CASSLPDQGADTQYF. The CDR3 coding sequence is TGCGCCAGCAGCTTGCCCGACCAGGGGGCAGATACGCAGTATTTT. The full variable domain, its missing parts supplied by reference TRBV5-1 and TRBJ2-3, is KAGVTQTPRYLIKTRGQQVTLSCSPISGHRSVSWYQQTPGQGLQFLFEYFSETQRNKGNFPGRFSGRQFSNSRSEMNVSTLELGDSALYLCASSLPDQGADTQYFGPGTRLTVL.

There are many counts of this clonotype. The genes are TRBV12-3 or TRBV12-4 and TRBJ2-5; 10 nucleotides match TRBD2. This CDR3 spans 16 amino acids. J was trimmed by 4 bases and V by 6 bases; bases with no gene match: 11. The CDR3 region has the DNA TGTGCCAGCAGCTTCGTCGGGTCTAGCGGGAGAGAGACCCAGTACTTC. It specifies CASSFVGSSGRETQYF.

In this sample, this clonotype turned up a few times. In nucleotides, the CDR3 is TGCGCCAGCAGTGAGTCGGGAACCTACGAGCAGTACTTC. Its translation: CASSESGTYEQYF. The gene calls are TRBV10-1 and TRBJ2-7; no definite D call. CDR1 is WNHNN, CDR2 SYGVQD, per germline (reference sequence). The length of the CDR3 is 13 residues. Trimming pared 0 bases from V and 2 bases from J, leaving 5 bases between.

The chain uses TRBV20-1 and TRBJ1-4; perhaps TRBD1 as D (5 bases). The CDR3 length is 14 residues. The germline V gene encodes CDR1 DFQATT and CDR2 SNEGSKA (reference sequence). Trimming left V 2 bases short and J 8 bases short, with 15 bases between. The CDR3 sequence is CSARRSGRREKLFF. CDR3 DNA sequence: TGCAGTGCTAGAAGGTCGGGACGTAGAGAAAAACTGTTTTTT.

The J gene is TRBJ2-7, the V gene TRBV20-1; 13 bases agree with TRBD2. Germline-derived CDR1 and CDR2 are DFQATT and SNEGSKA (reference sequence). The junction had 9 bases not matched to a gene; V was cut back by 7 bases and J by 3 bases. This CDR3 has 15 amino acids. CDR3 coding DNA: TGCAGTGTCAGAGCCGGGACTAGCGGGAACTACGAGCAGTACTTC. Translation gives CSVRAGTSGNYEQYF.

This clonotype was detected only a few times. The chain is built from TRBV11-2 and TRBJ2-1; D perhaps matches TRBD2 (5 bases). This CDR3 region has 15 residues. Germline loops: CDR1 SGHAT, CDR2 FQNNGV. V lost 7 bases, J lost 0 bases, and 13 bases lay in between. The CDR3 sequence: CASMRGLSSYNEQFF. Here the CDR3 DNA reads TGTGCCAGCATGAGAGGGCTGAGCTCCTACAATGAGCAGTTCTTC.

The chain combines TRBV25-1 with TRBJ1-1; D unclear. CDR1 MGHDK and CDR2 SYGVNS come from the germline V gene. There are 13 residues in the CDR3. V was cut by 1 base and J by 7 bases, with 10 bases left in between. The CDR3 coding sequence is TGTGCCAGCAGTGAATCGGGTGGCAGTGAAGCTTTCTTT. Amino acids: CASSESGGSEAFF.

V is TRBV30 and J is TRBJ1-1, with D perhaps TRBD1 (5 bases). CDR3 length: 12 residues. V was clipped by 0 bases and J by 7 bases, with 9 bases between them. Germline V gene lookup returns CDR1 GTSNPN and CDR2 SVGIG (reference sequence). The CDR3 region is CAWSVGHGEAFF. DNA of the CDR3: TGTGCCTGGAGTGTTGGACACGGTGAAGCTTTCTTT.

The table lists this clonotype with many counts. V and J are TRBV20-1 and TRBJ2-3; D is possibly TRBD2 (5 bases). V shed 0 bases and J shed 2 bases, with 15 bases lying between them. CDR3 size: 16 residues. CDR1 is DFQATT and CDR2 is SNEGSKA in the germline V gene (reference sequence). Here the CDR3 DNA reads TGCAGTGCTAGAGATCCGGGCGGGTGGTCCACAGATACGCAGTATTTT. Amino acid sequence: CSARDPGGWSTDTQYF.

This clonotype was counted ten times or more. V gene TRBV29-1 combines with J gene TRBJ2-5; no reliable D call. Trimming cost V 3 bases and J 2 bases, with 10 bases left between them. CDR3 length: 13 amino acids. Per the germline V gene, CDR1 is SQVTM and CDR2 is ANQGSEA. CDR3 residues: CSVEKLGQETQYF. The DNA of the CDR3 is TGCAGCGTTGAGAAACTGGGACAAGAGACCCAGTACTTC.

The chain is built from TRBV12-3 or TRBV12-4 and TRBJ2-2; 8 bases fit TRBD1. There are 16 residues in the CDR3. J lost 7 bases, V lost 6 bases, and 13 bases had no gene match. This CDR3 is CASSLDRVRQDGELFF. In DNA, the CDR3 is TGTGCCAGCAGCCTGGACAGGGTGCGGCAGGACGGGGAGCTGTTTTTT.

The chain joins TRBV7-9 to TRBJ2-1; 7 positions match TRBD2. Germline V gives CDR1 SEHNR, CDR2 FQNEAQ (reference sequence). J was trimmed by 7 bases and V by 5 bases; bases with no gene match: 11. The CDR3 covers 15 residues. The CDR3 nucleotides are TGTGCCAGCAGCCCGACTAGCAGGACGGGTAATGAGCAGTTCTTC. Translated: CASSPTSRTGNEQFF.

The V and J genes are TRBV12-3 or TRBV12-4 and TRBJ2-1, with 9 bases lining up with TRBD2. The ends lost 2 bases at V and 5 bases at J; junction bases unmatched: 4. CDR3 size: 15 residues. This chain's CDR3 is CASSLSSGKNNEQFF. The CDR3 DNA sequence: TGTGCCAGCAGTTTATCTAGCGGGAAAAACAATGAGCAGTTCTTC.

This clonotype showed up many times. V and J are TRBV19 and TRBJ2-1; D gene ambiguous. With 3 bases removed from V and 3 bases from J, the gap between germline ends came to 6 bases. This CDR3 spans 13 amino acids. Looked up from germline, CDR1 is LNHDA and CDR2 is SQIVND (reference sequence). The CDR3 sequence is CASSISLYNEQFF. The CDR3 bases are TGTGCCAGTAGTATTTCTCTCTACAATGAGCAGTTCTTC.

This clonotype was counted between two and nine times. The CDR3 loop is CASSYLSRWRVSYEQYF. The DNA of the CDR3 is TGTGCCAGCAGCTATCTCTCTCGGTGGAGGGTCTCCTACGAGCAGTACTTC. The chain carries TRBV7-2 and TRBJ2-7; maybe TRBD2 (6 bases). V lost 4 bases to trimming and J lost 0 bases, with 19 bases between them. CDR1 is SGHTA, CDR2 FQGNSA, per germline. The length of the CDR3 is 17 residues.

The chain uses TRBV28 and TRBJ2-7; D possibly corresponds to TRBD2 (6 bases). V lost 6 bases and J 0 bases, leaving 12 bases between the germline ends. The CDR3 contains 14 residues. Germline V CDR1 and CDR2: MDHEN, SYDVKM. Here the CDR3 reads CASSVAEISYEQYF. CDR3 nucleotide sequence: TGTGCCAGCAGCGTAGCGGAAATCTCCTACGAGCAGTACTTC.

This clonotype has a count of ten or more. The CDR3 region has the DNA TGCGCCAGCAGCTTGGTTGGGAGCCCCTATGGCTACACCTTC. Translating gives CASSLVGSPYGYTF. This sequence joins TRBV5-1 and TRBJ1-2; D gene ambiguous. Between the trimmed V and J ends, which lost 0 bases and 4 bases, there was a span of 10 bases. Germline V gene lookup returns CDR1 SGHRS and CDR2 YFSETQ. The CDR3 loop spans 14 amino acids.

A remark on this clonotype: An end of the junction does not agree with germline; a read error may underlie this. The chain uses TRBV20-1 and TRBJ1-2; 7 bases map to TRBD1. The CDR3 covers 14 residues. Looked up from germline, CDR1 is DFQATT and CDR2 is SNEGSKA (reference sequence). CDR3 amino acids: CSAREPRGTYGYPF. The DNA for the CDR3 is TGCAGTGCTAGAGAGCCCAGGGGGACCTATGGCTACCCCTTC.

This clonotype was seen a few times. J is TRBJ2-7 and V is TRBV29-1, with 7 bases matching TRBD2. The CDR3 totals 13 residues. Germline V gene data show CDR1 as SQVTM and CDR2 as ANQGSEA. J was trimmed by 5 bases and V by 4 bases; bases with no gene match: 8. CDR3 residues: CSVGRGSRNEQYF. CDR3 DNA sequence: TGCAGCGTTGGTCGCGGGAGTCGGAACGAGCAGTACTTC.

The table lists this clonotype with a few counts. The chain employs TRBV28 and TRBJ2-2; 9 bases agree with TRBD2. The junction had 12 bases not matched to a gene; V was cut back by 4 bases and J by 6 bases. The CDR3 has 17 residues. Looked up from germline, CDR1 is MDHEN and CDR2 is SYDVKM. CDR3 loop: CASSSQYGGRAPGELFF. The CDR3 region has the DNA TGTGCCAGCAGTTCCCAATATGGCGGGAGGGCCCCCGGGGAGCTGTTTTTT.

The chain carries TRBV6-1 and TRBJ2-7; D is unclear. V gave up 6 bases and J gave up 2 bases, with 14 bases separating them. There are 14 residues in the CDR3. From germline, CDR1 is MNHNS and CDR2 SASEGT. CDR3 region: CASRKIAGTYEQYF. Written as DNA, the CDR3 is TGTGCCAGCAGAAAGATAGCTGGAACCTACGAGCAGTACTTC.

This clonotype was observed many times. The V call is TRBV7-9, the J call TRBJ2-7; 7 nucleotides align to TRBD1. V dropped 5 bases and J dropped 7; count of bases not matched to a gene: 8. Germline V CDR1 and CDR2: SEHNR, FQNEAQ (reference sequence). The CDR3 totals 13 residues. This CDR3 is CASSLPTGKEQYF. The CDR3 bases are TGTGCCAGCAGCCTACCGACAGGGAAGGAGCAGTACTTC. Variable domain in full (rest from reference TRBV7-9 and TRBJ2-7): DTGVSQNPRHKITKRGQNVTFRCDPISEHNRLYWYRQTLGQGPEFLTYFQNEAQLEKSRLLSDRFSAERPKGSFSTLEIQRTEQGDSAMYLCASSLPTGKEQYFGPGTRLTVT.

This clonotype was seen at least ten times. The chain joins TRBV29-1 to TRBJ2-5, with a possible D match to TRBD1 (6 bases). Germline V gives CDR1 SQVTM, CDR2 ANQGSEA. Trimming pared 4 bases from V and 2 bases from J, leaving 14 bases between. There are 14 residues in the CDR3. As DNA, the CDR3 is TGCAGCGTTGGGGGACACGACGATCAAGAGACCCAGTACTTC. This gives the protein CSVGGHDDQETQYF.

A few counts support this clonotype. The chain couples TRBV14 to TRBJ2-5, with TRBD2 matching over 11 bases. The V and J ends lost 1 base and 10 bases, in that order; junction bases with no gene match: 5. This CDR3 region has 14 residues. The germline gives CDR1 SGHDN, CDR2 FVKESK. The CDR3 bases are TGTGCCAGCAGCCAAGGACTAGCGGGGTGGTTCCAGTACTTC. This gives the protein CASSQGLAGWFQYF.

The chain links TRBV7-2 to TRBJ2-3, with 13 nucleotides matching TRBD2. In germline, CDR1 is SGHTA, CDR2 FQGNSA. The CDR3 consists of 17 residues. V dropped 3 bases and J dropped 3; count of bases not matched to a gene: 6. The CDR3 region has the DNA TGTGCCAGCAGCTTTAGGGGACTAGCGGGAAAAACAGATACGCAGTATTTT. It codes for CASSFRGLAGKTDTQYF.